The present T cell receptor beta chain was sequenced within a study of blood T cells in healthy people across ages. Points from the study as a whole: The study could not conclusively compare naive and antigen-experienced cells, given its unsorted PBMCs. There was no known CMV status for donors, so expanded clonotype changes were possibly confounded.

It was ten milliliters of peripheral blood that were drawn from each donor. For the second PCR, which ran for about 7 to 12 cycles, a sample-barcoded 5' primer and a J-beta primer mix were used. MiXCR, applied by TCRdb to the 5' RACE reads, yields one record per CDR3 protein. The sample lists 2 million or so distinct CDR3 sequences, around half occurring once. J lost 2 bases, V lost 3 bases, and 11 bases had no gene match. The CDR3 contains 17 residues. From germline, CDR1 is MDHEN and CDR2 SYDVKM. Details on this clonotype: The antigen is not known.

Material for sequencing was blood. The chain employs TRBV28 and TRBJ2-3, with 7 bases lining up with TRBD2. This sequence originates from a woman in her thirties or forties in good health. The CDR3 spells CASSFPPRGDITDTQYF. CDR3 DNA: TGTGCCAGCAGTTTCCCTCCTCGGGGGGATATCACAGATACGCAGTATTTT.